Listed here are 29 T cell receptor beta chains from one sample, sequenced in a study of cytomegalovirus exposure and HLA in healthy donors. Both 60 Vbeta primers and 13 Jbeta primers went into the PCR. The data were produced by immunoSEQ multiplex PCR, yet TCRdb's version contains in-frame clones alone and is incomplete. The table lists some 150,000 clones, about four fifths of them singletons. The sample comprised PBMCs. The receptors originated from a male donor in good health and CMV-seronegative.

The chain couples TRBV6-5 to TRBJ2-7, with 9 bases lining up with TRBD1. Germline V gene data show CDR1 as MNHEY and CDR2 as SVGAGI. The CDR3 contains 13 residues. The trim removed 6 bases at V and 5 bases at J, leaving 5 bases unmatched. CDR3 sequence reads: CASSRQGVDEQYF. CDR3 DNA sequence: TGTGCCAGCAGCCGACAGGGGGTCGACGAGCAGTACTTC.

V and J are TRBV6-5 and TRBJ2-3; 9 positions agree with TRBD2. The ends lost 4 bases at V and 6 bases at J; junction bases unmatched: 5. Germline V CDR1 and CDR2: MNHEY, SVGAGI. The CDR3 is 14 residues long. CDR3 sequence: CASSSASGVDTQYF. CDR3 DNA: TGTGCCAGCAGTTCGGCTAGCGGGGTGGATACGCAGTATTTT.

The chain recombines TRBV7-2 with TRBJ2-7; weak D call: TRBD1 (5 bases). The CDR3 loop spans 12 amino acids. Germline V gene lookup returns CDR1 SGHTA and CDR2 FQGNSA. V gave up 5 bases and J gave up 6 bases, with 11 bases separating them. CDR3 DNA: TGTGCCAGCAGCGCAGGGTGGAGCGAGCAGTACTTC. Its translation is CASSAGWSEQYF. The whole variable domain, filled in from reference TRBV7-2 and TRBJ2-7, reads GAGVSQSPSNKVTEKGKDVELRCDPISGHTALYWYRQSLGQGLEFLIYFQGNSAPDKSGLPSDRFSAERTGGSVSTLTIQRTQQEDSAVYLCASSAGWSEQYFGPGTRLTVT.

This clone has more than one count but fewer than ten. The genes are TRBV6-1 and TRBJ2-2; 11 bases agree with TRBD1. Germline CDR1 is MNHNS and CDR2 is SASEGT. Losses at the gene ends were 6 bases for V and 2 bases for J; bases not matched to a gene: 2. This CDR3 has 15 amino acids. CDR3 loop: CASRRTGGNTGELFF. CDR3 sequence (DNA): TGTGCCAGCAGGAGGACAGGGGGCAACACCGGGGAGCTGTTTTTT.

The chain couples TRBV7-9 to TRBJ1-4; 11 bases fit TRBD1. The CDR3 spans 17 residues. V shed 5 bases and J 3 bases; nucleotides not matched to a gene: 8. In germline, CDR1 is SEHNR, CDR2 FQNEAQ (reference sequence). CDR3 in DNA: TGTGCCAGCAGCCCAGGACAGGGGGCGATTGCTAATGAAAAACTGTTTTTT. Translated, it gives CASSPGQGAIANEKLFF. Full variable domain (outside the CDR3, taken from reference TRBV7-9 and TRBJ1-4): DTGVSQNPRHKITKRGQNVTFRCDPISEHNRLYWYRQTLGQGPEFLTYFQNEAQLEKSRLLSDRFSAERPKGSFSTLEIQRTEQGDSAMYLCASSPGQGAIANEKLFFGSGTQLSVL.

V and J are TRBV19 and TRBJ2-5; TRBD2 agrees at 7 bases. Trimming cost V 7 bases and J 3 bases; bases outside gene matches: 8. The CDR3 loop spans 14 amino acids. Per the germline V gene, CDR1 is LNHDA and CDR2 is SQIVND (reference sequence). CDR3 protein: CASNPRGEEETQYF. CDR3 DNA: TGTGCCAGTAACCCCCGGGGGGAAGAAGAGACCCAGTACTTC.

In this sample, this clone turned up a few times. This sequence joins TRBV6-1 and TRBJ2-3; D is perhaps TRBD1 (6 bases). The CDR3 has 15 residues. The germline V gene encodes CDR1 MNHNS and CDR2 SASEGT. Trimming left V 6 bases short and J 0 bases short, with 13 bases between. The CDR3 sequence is CASRGRTASTDTQYF. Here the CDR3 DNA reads TGTGCCAGCAGGGGACGGACAGCTAGCACAGATACGCAGTATTTT.

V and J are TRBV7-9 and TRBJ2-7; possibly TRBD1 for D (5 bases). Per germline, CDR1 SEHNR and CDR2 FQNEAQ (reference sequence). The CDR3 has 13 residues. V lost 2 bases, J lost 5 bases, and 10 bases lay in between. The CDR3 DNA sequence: TGTGCCAGCAGCTTACAGGGCGCCCACGAGCAGTACTTC. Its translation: CASSLQGAHEQYF.

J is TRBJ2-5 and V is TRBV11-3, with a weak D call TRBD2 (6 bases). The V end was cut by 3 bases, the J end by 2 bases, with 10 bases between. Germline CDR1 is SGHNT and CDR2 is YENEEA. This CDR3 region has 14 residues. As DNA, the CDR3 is TGTGCCAGCAGCTTCGGGGGTTCTCAAGAGACCCAGTACTTC. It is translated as CASSFGGSQETQYF.

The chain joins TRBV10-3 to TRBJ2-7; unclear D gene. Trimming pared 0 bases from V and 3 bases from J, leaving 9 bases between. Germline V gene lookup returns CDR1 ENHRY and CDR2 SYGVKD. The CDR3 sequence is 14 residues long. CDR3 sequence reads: CAISESRGDYEQYF. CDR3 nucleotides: TGTGCCATCAGTGAGTCTAGAGGAGACTACGAGCAGTACTTC.

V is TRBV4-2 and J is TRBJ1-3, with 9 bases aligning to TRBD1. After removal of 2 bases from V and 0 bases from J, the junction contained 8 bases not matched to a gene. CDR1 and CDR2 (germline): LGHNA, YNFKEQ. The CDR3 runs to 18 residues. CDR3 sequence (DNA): TGTGCCAGCAGCCAATCGGACAGGGGCTACTTCTCTGGAAACACCATATATTTT. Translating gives CASSQSDRGYFSGNTIYF.

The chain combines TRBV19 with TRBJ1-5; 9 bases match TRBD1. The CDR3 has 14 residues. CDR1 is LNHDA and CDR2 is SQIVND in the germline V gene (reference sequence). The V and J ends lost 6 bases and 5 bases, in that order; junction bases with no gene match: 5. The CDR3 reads CASSGYRGHQPQHF. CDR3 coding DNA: TGTGCCAGTAGCGGCTACAGGGGGCATCAGCCCCAGCATTTT.

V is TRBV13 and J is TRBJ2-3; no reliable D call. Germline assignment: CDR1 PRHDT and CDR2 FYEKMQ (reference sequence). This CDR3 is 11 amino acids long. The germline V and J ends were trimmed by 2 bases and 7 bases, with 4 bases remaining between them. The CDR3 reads CASSLLHTQYF. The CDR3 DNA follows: TGTGCCAGCAGCTTACTCCATACGCAGTATTTT.

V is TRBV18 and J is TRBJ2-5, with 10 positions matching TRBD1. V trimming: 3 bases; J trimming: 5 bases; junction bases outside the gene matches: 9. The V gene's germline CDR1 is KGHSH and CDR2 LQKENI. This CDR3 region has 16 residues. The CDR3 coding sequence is TGTGCCAGCTCACCCTCCCCCGGACAGGGGGGTGAGACCCAGTACTTC. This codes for CASSPSPGQGGETQYF.

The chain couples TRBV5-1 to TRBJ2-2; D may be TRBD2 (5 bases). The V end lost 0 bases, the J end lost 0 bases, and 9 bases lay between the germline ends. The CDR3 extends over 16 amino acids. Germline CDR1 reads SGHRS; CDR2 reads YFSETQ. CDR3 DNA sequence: TGCGCCAGCAGCTTGGGGGCCGGGGCGAACACCGGGGAGCTGTTTTTT. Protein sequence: CASSLGAGANTGELFF.

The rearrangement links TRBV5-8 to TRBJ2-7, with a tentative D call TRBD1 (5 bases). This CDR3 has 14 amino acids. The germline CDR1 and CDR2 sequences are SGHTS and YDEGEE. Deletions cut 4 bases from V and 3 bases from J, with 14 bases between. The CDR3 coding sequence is TGTGCCAGCAGCCTAAGCGCAGGGTTCTACGAGCAGTACTTC. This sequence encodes CASSLSAGFYEQYF.

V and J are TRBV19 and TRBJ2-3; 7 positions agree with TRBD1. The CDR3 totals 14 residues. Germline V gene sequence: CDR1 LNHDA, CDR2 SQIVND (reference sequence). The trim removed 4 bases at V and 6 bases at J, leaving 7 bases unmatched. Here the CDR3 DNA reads TGTGCCAGTAGTACTCACCCACAGGGGGATACGCAGTATTTT. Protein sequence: CASSTHPQGDTQYF.

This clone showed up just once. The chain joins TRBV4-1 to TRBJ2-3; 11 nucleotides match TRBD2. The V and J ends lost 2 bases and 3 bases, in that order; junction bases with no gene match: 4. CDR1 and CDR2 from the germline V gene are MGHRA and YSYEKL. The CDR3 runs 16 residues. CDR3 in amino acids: CASSQLSGGATDTQYF. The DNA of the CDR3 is TGCGCCAGCAGCCAACTTAGCGGGGGGGCAACAGATACGCAGTATTTT.

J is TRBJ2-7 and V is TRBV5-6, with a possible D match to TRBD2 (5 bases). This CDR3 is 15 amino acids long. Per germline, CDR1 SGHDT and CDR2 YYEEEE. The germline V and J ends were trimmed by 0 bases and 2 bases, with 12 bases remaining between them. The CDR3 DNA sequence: TGTGCCAGCAGCTTGGGGACTCCCCCCGCCTACGAGCAGTACTTC. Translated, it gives CASSLGTPPAYEQYF.

The CDR3 sequence is CAGSFGRETQYF. The DNA for the CDR3 is TGTGCCGGCTCGTTTGGGAGAGAGACCCAGTACTTC. The chain couples TRBV7-8 to TRBJ2-5; D is possibly TRBD2 (5 bases). Germline CDR1 SGHVS, CDR2 FQNEAQ. The V and J ends lost 11 bases and 4 bases respectively, with 14 bases between them. The CDR3 extends over 12 amino acids.

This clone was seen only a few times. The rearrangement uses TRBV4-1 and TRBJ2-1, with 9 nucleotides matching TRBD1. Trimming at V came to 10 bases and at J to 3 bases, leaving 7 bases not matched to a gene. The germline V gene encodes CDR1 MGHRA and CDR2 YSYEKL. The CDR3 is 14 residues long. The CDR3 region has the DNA TGCGCCACCGCGGGGACAGGGCGCTACAATGAGCAGTTCTTC. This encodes CATAGTGRYNEQFF.

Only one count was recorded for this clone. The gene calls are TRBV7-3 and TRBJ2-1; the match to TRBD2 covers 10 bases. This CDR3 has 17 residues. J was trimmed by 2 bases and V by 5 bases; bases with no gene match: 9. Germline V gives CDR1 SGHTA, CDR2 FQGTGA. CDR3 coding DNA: TGTGCCAGCAGCCCCTCGGGACTAGCGCCGACCTACAATGAGCAGTTCTTC. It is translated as CASSPSGLAPTYNEQFF.

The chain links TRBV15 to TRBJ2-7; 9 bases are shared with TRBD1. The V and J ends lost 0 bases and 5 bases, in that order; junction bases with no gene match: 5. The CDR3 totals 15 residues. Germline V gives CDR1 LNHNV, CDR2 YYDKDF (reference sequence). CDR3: CATSRDNTGGDEQYF. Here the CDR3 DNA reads TGTGCCACCAGCAGAGATAATACAGGGGGCGACGAGCAGTACTTC.

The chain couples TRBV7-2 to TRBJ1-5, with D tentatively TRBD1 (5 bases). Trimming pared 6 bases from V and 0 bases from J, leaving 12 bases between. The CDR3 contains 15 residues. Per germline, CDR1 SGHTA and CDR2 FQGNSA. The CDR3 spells CASSPQRGSNQPQHF. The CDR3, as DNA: TGTGCCAGCAGTCCTCAAAGGGGTAGCAATCAGCCCCAGCATTTT.

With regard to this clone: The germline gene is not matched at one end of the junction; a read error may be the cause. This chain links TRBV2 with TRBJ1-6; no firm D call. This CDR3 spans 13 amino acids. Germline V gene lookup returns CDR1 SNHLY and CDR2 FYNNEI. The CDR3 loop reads CAGSPEREAPLHF. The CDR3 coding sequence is TGTGCCGGCAGCCCGGAGAGGGAAGCACCCCTCCACTTT.

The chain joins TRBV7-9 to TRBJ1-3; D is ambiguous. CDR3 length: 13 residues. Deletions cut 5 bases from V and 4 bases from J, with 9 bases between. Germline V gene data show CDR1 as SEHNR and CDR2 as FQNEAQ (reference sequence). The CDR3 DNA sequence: TGTGCCAGCAGCCGGGGATCGGGAAACACCATATATTTT. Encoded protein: CASSRGSGNTIYF.

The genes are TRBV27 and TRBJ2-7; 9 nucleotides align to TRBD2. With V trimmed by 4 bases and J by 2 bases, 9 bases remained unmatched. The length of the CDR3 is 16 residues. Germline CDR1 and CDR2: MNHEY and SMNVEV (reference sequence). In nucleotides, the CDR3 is TGTGCCAGCAGTTCCCCACGCGGGGGGGCAGCCTACGAGCAGTACTTC. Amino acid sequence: CASSSPRGGAAYEQYF.

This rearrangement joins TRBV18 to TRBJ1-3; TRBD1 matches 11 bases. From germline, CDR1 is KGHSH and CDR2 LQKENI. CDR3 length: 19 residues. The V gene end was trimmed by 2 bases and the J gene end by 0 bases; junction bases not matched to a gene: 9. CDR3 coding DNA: TGTGCCAGCTCACCATCTGTCGGGACAGGGGGTTCCTCTGGAAACACCATATATTTT. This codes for CASSPSVGTGGSSGNTIYF.

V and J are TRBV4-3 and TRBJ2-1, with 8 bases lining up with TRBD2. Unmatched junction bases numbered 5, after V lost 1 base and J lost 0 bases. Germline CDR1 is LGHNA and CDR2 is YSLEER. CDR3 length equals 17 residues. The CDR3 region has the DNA TGCGCCAGCAGCCAAGGTTGGCGGGGGGTCTCCTACAATGAGCAGTTCTTC. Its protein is CASSQGWRGVSYNEQFF.